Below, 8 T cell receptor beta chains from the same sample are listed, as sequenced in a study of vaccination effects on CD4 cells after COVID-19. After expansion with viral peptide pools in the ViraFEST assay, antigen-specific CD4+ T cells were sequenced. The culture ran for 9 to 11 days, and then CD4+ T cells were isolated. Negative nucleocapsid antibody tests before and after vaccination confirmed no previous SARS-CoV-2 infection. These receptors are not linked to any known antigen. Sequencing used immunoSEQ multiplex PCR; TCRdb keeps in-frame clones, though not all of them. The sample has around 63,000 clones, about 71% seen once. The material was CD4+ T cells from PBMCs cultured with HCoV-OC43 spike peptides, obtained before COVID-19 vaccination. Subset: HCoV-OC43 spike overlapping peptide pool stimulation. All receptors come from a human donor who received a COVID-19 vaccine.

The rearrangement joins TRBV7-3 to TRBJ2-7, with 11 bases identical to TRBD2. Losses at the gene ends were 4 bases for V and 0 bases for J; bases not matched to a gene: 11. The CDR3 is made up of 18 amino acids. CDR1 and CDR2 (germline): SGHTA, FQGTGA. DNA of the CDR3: TGTGCCAGCAGCTGTGTCAAGGACCTAGCGGGGGGCTCCTACGAGCAGTACGTC. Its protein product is CASSCVKDLAGGSYEQYV.

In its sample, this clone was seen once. This CDR3 reads CASSLGDSLLGNQETQYF. DNA of the CDR3: TGTGCCAGCAGCTTAGGGGACAGCTTATTGGGGAATCAAGAGACCCAGTACTTC. V and J are TRBV11-2 and TRBJ2-5; 7 nucleotides line up with TRBD1. The CDR3 runs to 18 residues. Germline V CDR1 and CDR2: SGHAT, FQNNGV. V dropped 1 base and J dropped 2; count of bases not matched to a gene: 13.

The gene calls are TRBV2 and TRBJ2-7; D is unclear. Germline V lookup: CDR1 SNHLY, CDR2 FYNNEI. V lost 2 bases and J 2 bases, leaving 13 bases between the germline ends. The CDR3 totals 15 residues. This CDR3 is CASSERDGNAYEQYV. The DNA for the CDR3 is TGTGCCAGCAGTGAAAGGGATGGTAACGCCTACGAGCAGTACGTC.

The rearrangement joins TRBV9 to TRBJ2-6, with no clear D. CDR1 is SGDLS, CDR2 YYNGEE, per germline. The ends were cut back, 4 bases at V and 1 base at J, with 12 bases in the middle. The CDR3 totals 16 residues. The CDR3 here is CASSPTVPSGANVLTF. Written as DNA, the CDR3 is TGTGCCAGCAGCCCGACCGTCCCTTCTGGGGCCAACGTCCTGACTTTC.

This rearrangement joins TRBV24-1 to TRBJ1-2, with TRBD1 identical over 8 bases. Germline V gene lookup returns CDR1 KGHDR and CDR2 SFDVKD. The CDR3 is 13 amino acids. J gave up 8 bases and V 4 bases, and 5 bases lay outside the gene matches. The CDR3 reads CATSEDREVGYTF. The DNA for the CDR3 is TGTGCCACCAGTGAGGACAGGGAGGTGGGCTACACCTTC.

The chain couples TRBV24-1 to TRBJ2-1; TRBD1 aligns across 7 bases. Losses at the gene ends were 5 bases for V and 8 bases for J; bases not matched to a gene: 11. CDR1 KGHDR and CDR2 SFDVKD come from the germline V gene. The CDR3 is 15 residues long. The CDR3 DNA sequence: TGTGCCACCAGTGCCGCCACGGACAGGAAAGATGAGCAGTTCTTC. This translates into CATSAATDRKDEQFF.

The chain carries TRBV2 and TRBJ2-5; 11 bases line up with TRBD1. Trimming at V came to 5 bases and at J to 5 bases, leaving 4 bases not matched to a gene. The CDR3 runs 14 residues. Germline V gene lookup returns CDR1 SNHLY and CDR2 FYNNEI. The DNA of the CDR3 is TGTGCCAGCAGTTGGACAGGGGGCCGGGAGACCCAGTACTTC. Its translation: CASSWTGGRETQYF.

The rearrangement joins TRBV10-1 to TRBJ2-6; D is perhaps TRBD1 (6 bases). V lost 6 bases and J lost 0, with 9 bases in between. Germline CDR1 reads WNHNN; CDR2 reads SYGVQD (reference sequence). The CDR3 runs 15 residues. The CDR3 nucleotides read TGCGCCAGCAGCGAGGGACACTCTGGGGCCAACGTCCTGACTTTC. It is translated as CASSEGHSGANVLTF.